This T cell receptor (beta chain) was sequenced during a study of T cells after somatic rescue of genetic block. Libraries were prepared by immunoSEQ multiplex PCR; TCRdb keeps only in-frame clonotypes and omits some of them. This table holds about 15,000 clones, about two thirds found once. Looked up from germline, CDR1 is MDHEN and CDR2 is SYDVKM. After removal of 9 bases from V and 1 base from J, the junction contained 14 bases not matched to a gene. The length of the CDR3 is 16 residues. The clonotype originates from a boy younger than 18. The chain carries TRBV28 and TRBJ2-5, with 7 bases identical to TRBD2. The sample taken for sequencing was peripheral blood mononuclear cells (PBMCs). The DNA of the CDR3 is TGTGCCAGTCTCTCTTTCCAGGGAGGGAGCCAAGAGACCCAGTACTTC. Residues: CASLSFQGGSQETQYF.